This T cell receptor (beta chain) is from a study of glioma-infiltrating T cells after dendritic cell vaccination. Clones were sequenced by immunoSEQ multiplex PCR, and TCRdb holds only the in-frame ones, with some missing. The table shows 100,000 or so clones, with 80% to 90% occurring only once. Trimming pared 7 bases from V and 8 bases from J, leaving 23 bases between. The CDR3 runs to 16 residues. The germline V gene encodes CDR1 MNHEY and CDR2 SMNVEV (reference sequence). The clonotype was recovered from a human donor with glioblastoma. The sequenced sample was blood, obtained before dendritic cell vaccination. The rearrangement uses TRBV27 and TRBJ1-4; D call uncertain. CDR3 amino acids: CASTSGMGDLDEKLFF. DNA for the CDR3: TGTGCCAGCACCTCGGGGATGGGAGACTTGGACGAAAAACTGTTTTTT.